The clone carrying this T cell receptor (beta chain) was counted ten times or more. The antigen remains undetermined. Mismatch with germline at one junction end may stem from a read error. The sample belongs to a study of tumor-infiltrating lymphocytes in primary liver carcinoma. General observations from the study: Tumor top-250-clone fractions significantly exceeded those of blood (p = 0.039).

Making TCR beta cDNA involved approximately 520 ng total RNA and a constant-region primer. Sequencing libraries for TCR beta derived from three nested multiplex PCR rounds that used slightly modified ARM-PCR. Use of TRBV1-TRBV30 forward primers with a C-beta reverse primer characterized the first two PCR rounds, which lasted around 9 cycles each. TCRdb called the multiplex PCR reads again in MiXCR, with one record for every CDR3 protein. Of about 200,000 distinct CDR3 sequences in the sample, roughly 61% are singletons; the top ten hold around 7.1%. From germline, CDR1 is MNHEY and CDR2 SVGAGI. This CDR3 has 12 residues. The researchers obtained blood RNA from unsorted whole blood and also extracted germline DNA.

This clonotype was sampled from a woman between 55 and 75 years old with primary liver carcinoma and hepatitis B virus infection. The V gene is TRBV6-5, the J gene TRBJ2-7; perhaps D is TRBD1 or TRBD2 (5 bases each). The sample was peripheral blood. Here the CDR3 reads CASSGPGRASEF. CDR3 sequence (DNA): TGTGCCAGCAGTGGCCCGGGACGGGCCTCAGAGTTC.